The TCR beta chain under discussion was sequenced for a study of cytomegalovirus exposure and HLA in healthy donors. In the PCR, 60 Vbeta and 13 Jbeta primers were used. TCRdb's table, derived via immunoSEQ multiplex PCR, lists solely in-frame clones and lacks some. The sample records 200,000 or so clones, around 83% being singletons. Germline V lookup: CDR1 MNHEY, CDR2 SVGAGI. The CDR3 length is 13 residues. The junction had 6 bases not matched to a gene; V was cut back by 6 bases and J by 5 bases. Study results and limitations: TCR beta sequences reportedly predicted most subjects' HLA-A and HLA-B alleles accurately.

A remark on this clone: Its antigen is currently unknown.

J is TRBJ1-1 and V is TRBV6-5; 7 positions match TRBD1. The clonotype was recovered from a woman in her 40s in good health and CMV-seronegative. Specimen: PBMCs. CDR3 coding DNA: TGTGCCAGCAGCGCGACAGGGAGTACTGAAGCTTTCTTT. Translated: CASSATGSTEAFF.